This T cell receptor beta chain was captured by sequencing in a study of PD-1 blockade in classical Hodgkin lymphoma. Study in general: It was nivolumab at 3 mg/kg, given intravenously every 2 weeks, that patients received.

Specified time point: cycle 4 day 1 (C4D1), after less than 7 weeks of nivolumab. Exposure to brentuximab vedotin varied, and each patient had relapsed following autologous stem cell transplantation. Best response was recorded as complete response, partial response or progressive disease. A remark on this clone: The antigen is undetermined.

Notes on the study in general: In CD4+ cells, TCR diversity went up significantly by C4D1, but in CD8+ cells it did not.

With V trimmed by 7 bases and J by 2 bases, 2 bases remained unmatched. The CDR3 covers 13 residues. Germline V lookup: CDR1 MNHNS, CDR2 SASEGT. Clones were sequenced by immunoSEQ multiplex PCR, and TCRdb holds only the in-frame ones, with some missing. Of roughly 21,000 clones in the sample, 70% to 75% are singletons; the top ten hold 15% to 20%. The specimen comprised peripheral blood mononuclear cells (PBMCs), sampled before the fourth cycle of nivolumab. The J gene is TRBJ2-3, the V gene TRBV6-1; 8 bases line up with TRBD2. The receptor's source is a human donor with classical Hodgkin lymphoma. The DNA for the CDR3 is TGTGCCAGCATGACTAGCGACACAGATACGCAGTATTTT. This codes for CASMTSDTDTQYF.